The T cell receptor beta chain described here comes from a study of Ad26.COV2.S vaccination and SARS-CoV-2 variants. Study summary: Ad26.COV2.S arm of COV1001 included the donor. Ad26.COV2.S given intramuscularly, once or twice 56 days apart.

Treatment here: 15 to 20 received Ad26.COV2.S at low or high dose, single or two shots; roughly 5 received placebo; per-sample allocation not given. Following the first vaccine or placebo injection, samples were taken on day 63. Aged 18-55 years, donor was enrolled in Boston in about 2020. Expression of Wuhan-strain SARS-CoV-2 spike came from the Ad26 vector that formed the vaccine. This CDR3 region has 15 residues. Germline V gives CDR1 LNHDA, CDR2 SQIVND (reference sequence). V lost 7 bases to trimming and J lost 6 bases, with 19 bases between them. Method: immunoSEQ multiplex PCR; TCRdb's copy keeps in-frame clones and lacks some. The data hold around 250,000 clones, with 87% observed a single time.

The sequences come from peripheral blood, collected in a trial of Ad26.COV2.S vaccine versus placebo. The receptor's source is a person aged 18 to 65 who received the Ad26.COV2.S COVID-19 vaccine or a placebo. The chain couples TRBV19 to TRBJ1-5, with D possibly being TRBD1 (5 bases). The CDR3 nucleotides are TGTGCCAGTATGGAGGGAAGGGGAGATTTTCAGCCCCAGCATTTT. The encoded protein is CASMEGRGDFQPQHF.